The 7 T cell receptor beta chains listed next were all sequenced from one sample in a study of T cells in Graves' hyperthyroidism and ophthalmopathy. Regions amplified from RNA transcripts were the TCR beta CDR3 regions. The HTBI set primed first-round TCR CDR3 RT-PCR. In TCRdb, the multiplex PCR reads were re-called with MiXCR into one record per CDR3 protein. The sample lists under 450,000 distinct CDR3 sequences; around a sixth were seen once. Sequencing input: blood. Receptors originate from a woman aged 18-30 years with Graves' hyperthyroidism.

This clonotype was counted ten times or more. The CDR3 DNA is TGTGCCACCTCTCGGGGAGGAGAGACCCAGTACTTC. This codes for CATSRGGETQYF. The chain links TRBV15 to TRBJ2-5, with D perhaps matching TRBD2 (6 bases). Germline loops: CDR1 LNHNV, CDR2 YYDKDF (reference sequence). V lost 8 bases, J lost 4 bases, and 11 bases lay in between. This CDR3 region has 12 residues.

The chain employs TRBV6-1 and TRBJ2-3; D perhaps matches TRBD1 (5 bases). V shed 2 bases and J shed 2 bases, with 17 bases lying between them. The germline gives CDR1 MNHNS, CDR2 SASEGT. CDR3 length: 17 amino acids. CDR3 region: CASSEIWIGAFTDTQYF. In DNA form, the CDR3 reads TGTGCCAGCAGTGAAATATGGATAGGGGCCTTCACAGATACGCAGTATTTT.

Ten or more counts support this clonotype. J is TRBJ2-1 and V is TRBV6-1, with D perhaps TRBD2 (5 bases). The CDR3 runs 15 residues. V lost 6 bases and J 0 bases, leaving 12 bases between the germline ends. Germline CDR1 reads MNHNS; CDR2 reads SASEGT. Written as DNA, the CDR3 is TGTGCCAGCAGCCCCCAGCGGACCTCCTACAATGAGCAGTTCTTC. Amino acid sequence: CASSPQRTSYNEQFF.

The sample holds many counts of this clonotype. The J gene is TRBJ2-3, the V gene TRBV7-9; the match to TRBD2 covers 10 bases. Unmatched junction bases numbered 7, after V lost 4 bases and J lost 0 bases. Germline lookup yields CDR1 SEHNR and CDR2 FQNEAQ (reference sequence). The length of the CDR3 is 17 residues. CDR3 amino acids: CASSSIGLADSTDTQYF. For the CDR3, the DNA is TGTGCCAGCAGCTCTATTGGACTAGCGGATAGCACAGATACGCAGTATTTT. Based on the CDR3 plus reference TRBV7-9 and TRBJ2-3, the full variable domain is DTGVSQNPRHKITKRGQNVTFRCDPISEHNRLYWYRQTLGQGPEFLTYFQNEAQLEKSRLLSDRFSAERPKGSFSTLEIQRTEQGDSAMYLCASSSIGLADSTDTQYFGPGTRLTVL.

There are many counts of this clonotype. The chain is built from TRBV6-1 and TRBJ2-1; D not resolved. V shed 6 bases and J shed 4 bases, with 7 bases lying between them. The germline gives CDR1 MNHNS, CDR2 SASEGT. This CDR3 region has 12 residues. The CDR3 coding sequence is TGTGCCAGCAGGGTCAAGTACAATGAGCAGTTCTTC. It codes for CASRVKYNEQFF.

This clonotype was observed many times. The rearrangement links TRBV3-1 to TRBJ2-5, with D possibly matching TRBD1 (6 bases). Germline CDR1 is LGHDT and CDR2 is YNNKEL (reference sequence). CDR3 length equals 15 residues. Trimming removed 4 bases from V and 5 bases from J, with 17 bases in between. CDR3 nucleotide sequence: TGTGCCAGCAGCCCCCCCAATACAGGGTGGGAGACCCAGTACTTC. It specifies CASSPPNTGWETQYF.

This clonotype was observed a few times. The chain is built from TRBV3-1 and TRBJ2-1, with 13 bases that match TRBD2. The CDR3 contains 19 residues. Germline trimming cut 0 bases from V and 8 bases from J; bases unmatched to any gene: 13. The germline gives CDR1 LGHDT, CDR2 YNNKEL (reference sequence). The CDR3 protein is CASSQEASLAGGPVDEQFF. The CDR3 coding sequence is TGTGCCAGCAGCCAAGAAGCCTCACTAGCGGGAGGGCCCGTGGATGAGCAGTTCTTC.